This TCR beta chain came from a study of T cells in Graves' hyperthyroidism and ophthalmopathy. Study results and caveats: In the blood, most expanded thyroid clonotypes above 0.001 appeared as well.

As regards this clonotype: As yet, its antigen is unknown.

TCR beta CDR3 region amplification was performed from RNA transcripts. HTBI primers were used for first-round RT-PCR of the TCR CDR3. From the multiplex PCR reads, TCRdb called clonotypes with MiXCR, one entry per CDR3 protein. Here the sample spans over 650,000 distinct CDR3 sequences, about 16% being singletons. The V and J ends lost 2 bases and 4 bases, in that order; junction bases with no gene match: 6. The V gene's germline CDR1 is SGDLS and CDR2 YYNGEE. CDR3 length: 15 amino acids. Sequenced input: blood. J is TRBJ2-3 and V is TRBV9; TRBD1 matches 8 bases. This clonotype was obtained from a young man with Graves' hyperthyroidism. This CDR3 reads CASSVVQGAADTQYF. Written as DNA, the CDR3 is TGTGCCAGCAGCGTTGTTCAGGGGGCTGCAGATACGCAGTATTTT.